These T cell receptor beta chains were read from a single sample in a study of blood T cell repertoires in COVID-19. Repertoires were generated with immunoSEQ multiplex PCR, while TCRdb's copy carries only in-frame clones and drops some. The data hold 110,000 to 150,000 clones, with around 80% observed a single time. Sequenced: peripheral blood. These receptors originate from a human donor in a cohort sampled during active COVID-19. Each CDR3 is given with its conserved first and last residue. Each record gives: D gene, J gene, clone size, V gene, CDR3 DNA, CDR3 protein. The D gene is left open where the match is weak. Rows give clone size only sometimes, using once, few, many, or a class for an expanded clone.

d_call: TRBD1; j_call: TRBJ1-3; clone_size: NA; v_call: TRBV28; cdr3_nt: TGTGCCACCAAGACAGGGGGTATGGCTGGAAACACCATATATTTT; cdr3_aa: CATKTGGMAGNTIYF
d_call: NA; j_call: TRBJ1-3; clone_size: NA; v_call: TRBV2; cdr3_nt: TGTGCCAGCAGTGTTCGGCAGGGACTATTCTCTGGAAACACCATATATTTT; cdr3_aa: CASSVRQGLFSGNTIYF
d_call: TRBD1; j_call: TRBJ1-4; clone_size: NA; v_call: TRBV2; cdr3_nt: TGTGCCAGCAGGGGGGACAGAATAAATGAAAAACTGTTTTTT; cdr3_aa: CASRGDRINEKLFF
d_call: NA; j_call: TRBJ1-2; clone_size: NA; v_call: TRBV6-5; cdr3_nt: TGTGCCAGCAGTCCGACACCTAACTATGGCTACACCTTC; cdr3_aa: CASSPTPNYGYTF
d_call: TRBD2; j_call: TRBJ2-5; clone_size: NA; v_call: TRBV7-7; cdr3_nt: TGTGCTAGCAGCGGGGGACTTCGGGAGACCCAGTACTTC; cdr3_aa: CASSGGLRETQYF
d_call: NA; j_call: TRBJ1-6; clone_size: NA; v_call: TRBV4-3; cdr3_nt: TGCGCCAGCAGCCAAGAAGGCTCAGGCGTGCGTTCACCCCTCCACTTT; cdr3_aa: CASSQEGSGVRSPLHF
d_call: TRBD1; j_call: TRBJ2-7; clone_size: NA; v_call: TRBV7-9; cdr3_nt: TGTGCCAGCAGCTCCCAAGGGGGCGAACAGTACTTC; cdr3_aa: CASSSQGGEQYF
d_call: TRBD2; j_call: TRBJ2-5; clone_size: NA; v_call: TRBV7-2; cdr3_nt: TGTGCCAGCAGCTTAGACCGAGCGGGGGGGGCGGAGACCCAGTACTTC; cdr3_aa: CASSLDRAGGAETQYF
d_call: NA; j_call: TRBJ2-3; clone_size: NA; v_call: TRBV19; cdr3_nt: TGTGCCAGTAGTATCTCAGGAGGGTTTACAGTGGAGCAGTATTTT; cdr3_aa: CASSISGGFTVEQYF
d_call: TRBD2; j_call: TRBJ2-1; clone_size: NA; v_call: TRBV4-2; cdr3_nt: TGTGCCAGCAGCCCATTCGCCGGGACTAGCGGATTGAATGAGCAGTTCTTC; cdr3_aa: CASSPFAGTSGLNEQFF
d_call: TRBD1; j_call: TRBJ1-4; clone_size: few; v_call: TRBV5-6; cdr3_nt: TGTGCCAGCAGCTTACGGACAGGGTCTGAAAAACTGTTTTTT; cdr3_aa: CASSLRTGSEKLFF